These 9 T cell receptor beta chains came from one sample sequenced in a study of cytomegalovirus exposure and HLA in healthy donors. The repertoire was sequenced with immunoSEQ multiplex PCR; TCRdb's copy has only in-frame clones and lacks some. The table lists 140,000 or so clones, about 91% of them singletons. The sequenced sample was PBMCs. Receptors originate from a man younger than 30 in good health and CMV-seropositive.

V gene TRBV30 combines with J gene TRBJ1-3, with no clear D. The CDR3 runs to 15 residues. In germline, CDR1 is GTSNPN, CDR2 SVGIG (reference sequence). The V and J ends lost 0 bases and 4 bases respectively, with 13 bases between them. CDR3 region: CAWSVRGTGGNTIYF. CDR3 DNA sequence: TGTGCCTGGAGTGTACGAGGAACGGGGGGAAACACCATATATTTT. Variable domain in full (rest from reference TRBV30 and TRBJ1-3): SQTIHQWPATLVQPVGSPLSLECTVEGTSNPNLYWYRQAAGRGLQLLFYSVGIGQISSEVPQNLSASRPQDRQFILSSKKLLLSDSGFYLCAWSVRGTGGNTIYFGEGSWLTVV.

The chain has TRBV11-2 and TRBJ1-2; TRBD1 matches 7 bases. CDR1 and CDR2 from the germline V gene are SGHAT and FQNNGV. V gave up 1 base and J gave up 3 bases; unmatched junction bases: 5. This CDR3 is 15 amino acids long. CDR3 nucleotide sequence: TGTGCCAGCAGCTTAGGTGTAGGGGGCCACTATGGCTACACCTTC. It translates to CASSLGVGGHYGYTF.

The CDR3 nucleotides are TGTGCCAGCAGCTTAGTCACAGGGCTGGGAAACACCATATATTTT. Protein sequence: CASSLVTGLGNTIYF. The chain joins TRBV13 to TRBJ1-3; perhaps TRBD1 as D (6 bases). Germline assignment: CDR1 PRHDT and CDR2 FYEKMQ (reference sequence). The CDR3 is 15 residues long. The V end was cut by 1 base, the J end by 4 bases, with 11 bases between.

This sequence joins TRBV30 and TRBJ2-1; D remains unclear. Trimming cost V 4 bases and J 4 bases, with 5 bases left between them. The germline gives CDR1 GTSNPN, CDR2 SVGIG (reference sequence). The CDR3 is 11 amino acids. The CDR3 region is CAWTNYNEQFF. The CDR3 DNA reads TGTGCCTGGACTAATTACAATGAGCAGTTCTTC.

This chain uses TRBV5-1 with TRBJ1-2; possibly TRBD1 for D (6 bases). The V gene lost 7 bases and the J gene lost 0 bases, with 13 bases spanning the gap. Germline loops: CDR1 SGHRS, CDR2 YFSETQ. The CDR3 spans 14 residues. The CDR3 region is CASPGQSTNYGYTF. Here the CDR3 DNA reads TGCGCCAGCCCTGGACAGAGTACTAACTATGGCTACACCTTC.

The chain links TRBV6-5 to TRBJ2-7; D perhaps matches TRBD1 (6 bases). From germline, CDR1 is MNHEY and CDR2 SVGAGI. Trimming removed 0 bases at V and 3 bases at J, with 9 bases between. The CDR3 length is 14 residues. The CDR3, as DNA: TGTGCCAGCAGTTACTCGACACAGGGCTACGAGCAGTACTTC. Its protein product is CASSYSTQGYEQYF.

This clone has just a few counts. The rearrangement uses TRBV4-1 and TRBJ2-3; 7 bases match TRBD2. The CDR3 has 18 amino acids. The V and J ends lost 4 bases and 0 bases, in that order; junction bases with no gene match: 13. CDR1 and CDR2 (germline): MGHRA, YSYEKL. The CDR3 bases are TGCGCCAGCAGCCTCCTAGGGGCTAGCGGTTCTAGCACAGATACGCAGTATTTT. Residues: CASSLLGASGSSTDTQYF.

The rearrangement uses TRBV2 and TRBJ1-4; D gene unclear. CDR1 is SNHLY and CDR2 is FYNNEI in the germline V gene. Trimming cost V 6 bases and J 0 bases, with 11 bases left between them. The length of the CDR3 is 15 residues. CDR3 nucleotides: TGTGCCAGCAGCCGAGAGAGGGCAACTAATGAAAAACTGTTTTTT. Translating it yields CASSRERATNEKLFF.

This chain connects TRBV6-5 to TRBJ1-1; 9 nucleotides line up with TRBD1. CDR1 is MNHEY and CDR2 is SVGAGI in the germline V gene. This CDR3 contains 15 residues. After removal of 5 bases from V and 5 bases from J, the junction contained 9 bases not matched to a gene. The CDR3 DNA follows: TGTGCCAGCAGTCTTTCCAACAGGGGGCGGACTGAAGCTTTCTTT. Its protein is CASSLSNRGRTEAFF.